Described below is a single TCR beta chain sequence and its context. Trimming left V 5 bases short and J 1 base short, with 18 bases between. The germline V gene encodes CDR1 SEHNR and CDR2 FQNEAQ (reference sequence). This CDR3 contains 17 residues. This sample is drawn from a study of shared T cell receptors in the human thymus. Produced via immunoSEQ multiplex PCR; TCRdb's table is partial and in-frame only. The sample holds hundreds of thousands of clones, around three quarters seen once. A further study also used this sample, focusing on human thymus T cells. That paper states: Having corrective surgery for congenital heart defects, healthy Finnish infants were the ones who donated.

The rearrangement uses TRBV7-9 and TRBJ1-3, with a tentative D call TRBD1 (5 bases). Material: thymocytes. The receptor comes from a boy less than two years old with a congenital heart defect. This chain's CDR3 is CASSRNRRPRSGNTIYF. The CDR3 nucleotides read TGTGCCAGCAGCAGAAACAGGCGCCCACGATCTGGAAACACCATATATTTT.